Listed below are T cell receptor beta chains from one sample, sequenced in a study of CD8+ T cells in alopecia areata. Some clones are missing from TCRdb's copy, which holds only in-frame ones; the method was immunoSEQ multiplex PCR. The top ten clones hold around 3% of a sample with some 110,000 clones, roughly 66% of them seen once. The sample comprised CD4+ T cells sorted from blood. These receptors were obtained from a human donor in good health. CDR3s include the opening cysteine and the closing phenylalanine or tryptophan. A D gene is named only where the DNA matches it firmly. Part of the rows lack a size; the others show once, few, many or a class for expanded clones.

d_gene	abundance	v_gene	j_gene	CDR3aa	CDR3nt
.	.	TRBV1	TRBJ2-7	CTSSQGGLAGRLYEQYF	TGCACCAGCAGCCAAGGGGGACTAGCGGGGAGGCTCTACGAGCAGTACTTC
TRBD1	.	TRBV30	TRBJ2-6	CAWSPTGDRVVDGANVLTF	TGTGCCTGGAGTCCCACGGGGGACAGGGTAGTAGATGGGGCCAACGTCCTGACTTTC
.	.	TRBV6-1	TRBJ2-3	CASSEFSTDTQYF	TGTGCCAGCAGTGAGTTCAGCACAGATACGCAGTATTTT
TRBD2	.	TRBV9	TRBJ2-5	CASSVGGTRGETQYF	TGTGCCAGCAGCGTAGGAGGGACTAGAGGCGAGACCCAGTACTTC
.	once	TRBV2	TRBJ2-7	CASSESPGWGQPYEQYF	TGTGCCAGCAGTGAGTCCCCTGGGTGGGGACAACCCTACGAGCAGTACTTC
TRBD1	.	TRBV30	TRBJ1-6	CAWRGQGNNSPLHF	TGTGCCTGGAGGGGACAGGGAAATAATTCACCCCTCCACTTT
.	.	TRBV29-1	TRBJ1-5	CSVGAERPQHF	TGCAGCGTTGGGGCGGAGCGGCCCCAGCATTTT
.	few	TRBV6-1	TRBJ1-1	CASSDNPPRGTEAFF	TGTGCCAGCAGTGACAATCCTCCCCGGGGCACTGAAGCTTTCTTT
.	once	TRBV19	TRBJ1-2	CASSTSVEAGGYGYTF	TGTGCCAGTAGTACCTCGGTGGAGGCGGGCGGCTATGGCTACACCTTC
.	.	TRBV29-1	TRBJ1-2	CSVENHNYGYTF	TGCAGCGTTGAAAACCATAACTATGGCTACACCTTC
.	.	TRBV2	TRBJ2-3	CASSGGTGRGGTDTQYF	TGTGCCAGCAGTGGGGGCACGGGCAGGGGAGGCACAGATACGCAGTATTTT
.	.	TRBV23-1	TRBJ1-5	CASSLARVLRRQPQHF	TGCGCCAGCAGTCTCGCCAGGGTCCTACGGCGACAGCCCCAGCATTTT
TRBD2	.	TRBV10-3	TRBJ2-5	CATRPKSGTQETQYF	TGTGCCACCAGACCGAAAAGCGGGACCCAAGAGACCCAGTACTTC
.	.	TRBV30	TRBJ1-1	CAWMTSGWGEAFF	TGTGCCTGGATGACATCGGGTTGGGGTGAAGCTTTCTTT
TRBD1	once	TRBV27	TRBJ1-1	CASSLRGQGSSEAFF	TGTGCCAGCAGCCTACGAGGACAGGGTAGTTCTGAAGCTTTCTTT
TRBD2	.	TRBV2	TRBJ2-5	CASSEGASGGQETQYF	TGTGCCAGCAGTGAGGGGGCTAGCGGGGGCCAAGAGACCCAGTACTTC
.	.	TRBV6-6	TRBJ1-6	CASGTDLNSPLHF	TGTGCCAGCGGAACAGACCTGAATTCACCCCTCCACTTT
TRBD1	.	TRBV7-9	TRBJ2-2	CASSFQGATGELFF	TGTGCCAGCAGCTTTCAGGGGGCCACCGGGGAGCTGTTTTTT
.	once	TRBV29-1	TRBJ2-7	CSVVGQTYEQYF	TGCAGCGTTGTCGGGCAGACCTACGAGCAGTACTTC
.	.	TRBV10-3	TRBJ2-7	CAISATGPYLDEQYF	TGTGCCATCAGTGCGACAGGTCCCTACCTAGACGAGCAGTACTTC
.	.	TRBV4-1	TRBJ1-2	CASSRSGVLGYTF	TGTGCCAGCAGCCGCTCAGGGGTTCTTGGCTACACCTTC
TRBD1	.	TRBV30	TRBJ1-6	CAWRGQRGNSPLHF	TGTGCCTGGAGGGGACAGAGAGGGAATTCACCCCTCCACTTT
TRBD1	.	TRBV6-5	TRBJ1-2	CASRQGNYGYTF	TGTGCCAGTCGACAGGGAAATTATGGCTACACCTTC
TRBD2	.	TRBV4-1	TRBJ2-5	CASRPVGGRETQYF	TGCGCCAGCAGACCCGTCGGGGGGAGGGAGACCCAGTACTTC
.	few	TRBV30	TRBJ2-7	CAWSGGLYEQYF	TGTGCCTGGAGCGGGGGGCTTTACGAGCAGTACTTC
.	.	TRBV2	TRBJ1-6	CASSEDLSSPLHF	TGTGCCAGCAGCGAAGACTTGAGTTCACCCCTCCACTTT
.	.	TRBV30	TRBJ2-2	CAWRGQYTGELFF	TGTGCCTGGAGAGGACAGTACACCGGGGAGCTGTTTTTT
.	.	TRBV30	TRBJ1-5	CAWSRGTMDQPQHF	TGTGCCTGGAGTAGAGGGACCATGGATCAGCCCCAGCATTTT
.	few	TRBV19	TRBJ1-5	CASTQGSRQPQHF	TGTGCCAGTACACAAGGGTCTCGGCAGCCCCAGCATTTT
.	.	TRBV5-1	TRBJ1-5	CASSLDGASNQPQHF	TGCGCCAGCAGCTTGGACGGGGCCAGCAATCAGCCCCAGCATTTT
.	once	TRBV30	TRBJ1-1	CAWSGQVKGTRAFF	TGTGCCTGGAGTGGTCAGGTCAAGGGAACGAGGGCTTTCTTT
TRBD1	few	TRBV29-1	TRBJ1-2	CSVGSDRAGPYGYTF	TGCAGCGTTGGGTCTGACAGGGCCGGGCCCTATGGCTACACCTTC
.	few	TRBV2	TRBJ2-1	CASRSGASFEQFF	TGTGCCAGCAGGAGTGGGGCTAGTTTTGAGCAGTTCTTC
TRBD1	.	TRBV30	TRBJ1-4	CAWSSGQGASEKLFF	TGTGCCTGGAGTTCCGGACAGGGCGCGAGTGAAAAACTGTTTTTT
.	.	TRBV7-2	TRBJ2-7	CASSYRTAYEQYF	TGTGCCAGCAGCTACCGGACAGCGTACGAGCAGTACTTC
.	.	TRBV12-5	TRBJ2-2	CASGSSNTGELFF	TGTGCTAGTGGTTCCTCGAACACCGGGGAGCTGTTTTTT
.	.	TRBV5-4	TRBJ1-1	CASRRGGGNTEAFF	TGTGCCAGCCGACGCGGCGGGGGGAACACTGAAGCTTTCTTT